The rows below give T cell receptor beta chains drawn from one sample of a study of blood T cell repertoires in COVID-19. TCRdb's table, derived via immunoSEQ multiplex PCR, lists solely in-frame clones and lacks some. The sample has about 170,000 clones, more than 80% seen once. The material sequenced was PBMCs or T cells enriched from blood (not recorded which). These receptors all stem from a man between 45 and 60 years old who had recovered from COVID-19. Each CDR3 is given with its conserved first and last residue. The D gene is left open where the match is weak.

TRBV28,TRBJ1-2,NA,CASSPSGRDFYGYTF,TGTGCCAGCAGCCCTTCGGGGAGGGACTTCTATGGCTACACCTTC
TRBV30,TRBJ1-1,NA,CAWSPFAGGNRAFF,TGTGCCTGGAGTCCCTTTGCGGGGGGCAATAGGGCTTTCTTT
TRBV24-1,TRBJ1-2,TRBD1,CATSDSSGTGGLYGYTF,TGTGCCACCAGTGATTCCTCCGGGACAGGGGGCCTCTATGGCTACACCTTC
TRBV10-2,TRBJ1-5,TRBD1,CASSESSGGAGYQPQHF,TGCGCCAGCAGTGAATCATCAGGGGGCGCCGGTTATCAGCCCCAGCATTTT
TRBV30,TRBJ2-4,NA,CASSPGGNIQYF,TGTGCCAGTAGCCCAGGGGGGAACATTCAGTACTTC
TRBV6-5,TRBJ1-3,TRBD1,CASRTGGTSGNTIYF,TGTGCCAGCAGGACAGGGGGCACGAGCGGAAACACCATATATTTT
TRBV7-2,TRBJ1-2,TRBD1,CASSLDGRGQGGYTF,TGTGCCAGCAGCTTAGACGGCAGGGGGCAGGGTGGCTACACCTTC
TRBV2,TRBJ2-7,TRBD1,CARGVSGGYEQYF,TGTGCCAGGGGGGTTTCAGGGGGCTACGAGCAGTACTTC
TRBV5-5,TRBJ1-2,TRBD1,CASSQDSGQENYGYTF,TGTGCCAGCAGCCAGGACTCGGGACAGGAGAACTATGGCTACACCTTC
TRBV7-6,TRBJ2-3,NA,CASSLALDGGTDTQYF,TGTGCCAGCAGCTTAGCGTTGGATGGGGGGACAGATACGCAGTATTTT
TRBV27,TRBJ2-7,NA,CASSSQGYRYEQYF,TGTGCCAGCAGTTCCCAGGGTTATAGGTACGAGCAGTACTTC
TRBV7-9,TRBJ2-7,TRBD1,CASSQGTGAGEQYF,TGTGCCAGCAGCCAAGGGACAGGGGCGGGCGAGCAGTACTTC
TRBV2,TRBJ1-6,TRBD1,CASRPGQGSPLHF,TGTGCCAGCAGGCCGGGACAGGGATCACCCCTCCACTTT